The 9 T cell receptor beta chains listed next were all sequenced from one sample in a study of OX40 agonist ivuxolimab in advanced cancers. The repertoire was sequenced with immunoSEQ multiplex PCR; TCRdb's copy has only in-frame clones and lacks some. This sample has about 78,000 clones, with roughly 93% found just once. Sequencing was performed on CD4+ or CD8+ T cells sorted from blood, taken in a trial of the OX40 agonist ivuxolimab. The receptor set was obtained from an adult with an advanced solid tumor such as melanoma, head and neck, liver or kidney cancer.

CDR3 DNA sequence: TGTGCCAGCAGTATAACCAGGAACCAGCCCCAGCATTTT. It encodes CASSITRNQPQHF. The rearrangement joins TRBV6-1 to TRBJ1-5; D unresolved. This CDR3 is built from 13 residues. The ends were cut back, 5 bases at V and 7 bases at J, with 12 bases in the middle. Per germline, CDR1 MNHNS and CDR2 SASEGT.

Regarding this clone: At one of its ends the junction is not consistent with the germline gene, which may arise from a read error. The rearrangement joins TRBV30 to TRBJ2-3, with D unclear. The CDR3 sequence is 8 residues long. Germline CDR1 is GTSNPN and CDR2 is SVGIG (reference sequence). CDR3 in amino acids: CASDSKNF. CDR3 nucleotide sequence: TGTGCCTCGGATTCGAAAAATTTT.

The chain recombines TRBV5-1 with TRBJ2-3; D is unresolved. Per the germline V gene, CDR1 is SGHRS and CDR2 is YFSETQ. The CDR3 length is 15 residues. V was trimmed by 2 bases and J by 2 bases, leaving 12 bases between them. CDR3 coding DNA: TGCGCCAGCAGCTTTGGTAACAGCCTCACAGATACGCAGTATTTT. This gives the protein CASSFGNSLTDTQYF.

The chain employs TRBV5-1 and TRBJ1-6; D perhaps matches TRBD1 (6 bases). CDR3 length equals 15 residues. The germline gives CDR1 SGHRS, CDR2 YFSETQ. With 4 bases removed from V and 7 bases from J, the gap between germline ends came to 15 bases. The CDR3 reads CASSLRAGENSPLHF. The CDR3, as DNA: TGCGCCAGCAGCCTCCGAGCAGGGGAAAATTCACCCCTCCACTTT.

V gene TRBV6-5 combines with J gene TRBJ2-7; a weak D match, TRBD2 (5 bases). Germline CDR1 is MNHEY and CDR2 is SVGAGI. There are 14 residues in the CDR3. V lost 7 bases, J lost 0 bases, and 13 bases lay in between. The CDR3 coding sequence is TGTGCCAGCACTCCCACTAGTCTCTCCTACGAGCAGTACTTC. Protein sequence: CASTPTSLSYEQYF.

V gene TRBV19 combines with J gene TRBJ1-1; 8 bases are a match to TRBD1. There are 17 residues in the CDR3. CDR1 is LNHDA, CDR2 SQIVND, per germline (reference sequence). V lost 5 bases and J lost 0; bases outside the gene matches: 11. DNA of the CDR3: TGTGCCAGTAGTGATGACAGGGGCATTGGTATGAACACTGAAGCTTTCTTT. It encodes CASSDDRGIGMNTEAFF.

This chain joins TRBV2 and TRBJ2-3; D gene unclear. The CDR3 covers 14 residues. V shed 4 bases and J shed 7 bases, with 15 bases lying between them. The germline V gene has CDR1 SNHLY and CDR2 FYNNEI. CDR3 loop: CASSVARTENTQYF. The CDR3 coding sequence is TGTGCCAGCAGTGTTGCGCGAACCGAGAATACGCAGTATTTT.

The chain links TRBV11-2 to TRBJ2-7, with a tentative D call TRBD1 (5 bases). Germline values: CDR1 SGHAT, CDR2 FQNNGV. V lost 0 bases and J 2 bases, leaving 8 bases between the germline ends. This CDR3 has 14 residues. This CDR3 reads CASSLEGQTYEQYF. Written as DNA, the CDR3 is TGTGCCAGCAGCTTAGAGGGGCAAACCTACGAGCAGTACTTC.

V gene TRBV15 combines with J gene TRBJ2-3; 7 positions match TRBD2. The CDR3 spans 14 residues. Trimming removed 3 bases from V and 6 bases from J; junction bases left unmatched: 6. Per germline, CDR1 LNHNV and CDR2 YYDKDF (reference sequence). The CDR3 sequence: CATSRGGDSDTQYF. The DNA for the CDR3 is TGTGCCACCAGCAGGGGGGGGGATTCGGATACGCAGTATTTT.